This entry describes one T cell receptor (beta chain). What this receptor recognizes is not known. These data come from a study of monozygotic twins with inflammatory bowel disease (dated by TCRdb to the late 2010s). Concerning the study at large: The complete study included 30 or so monozygotic twin pairs: 19 IBD-discordant Danish pairs and nine German pairs, of which four were IBD-concordant and five were IBD-discordant. The search for disease-associated traits relied mainly on comparing IBD patients with their genetically identical healthy co-twins within discordant pairs. Each individual had, on average, about 151 000 unique TCRalpha sequences and 181 000 unique TCRbeta sequences available for analysis. The research as a whole found: Background noise and inter-individual variability may have been introduced into the repertoires by the differing immunosuppressive treatments among patients. Measured by the inverse Simpson index, TCRbeta repertoire diversity was lower in IBD patients than in their healthy co-twins. Compared with healthy twins, IBD patients had fewer clonotypes in common with other individuals, a difference most pronounced in patients showing signs of disease activity. The analysis was unable to tell apart different T cell subtypes. No single strong signal or clonotype linked to IBD turned up in the results, so the idea that one exists was not supported. Concordant and discordant twins showed no difference in repertoire similarity, possibly because of limited statistical power.

Per the germline V gene (reference sequence), MNHEY is the CDR1 and SMNVEV is the CDR2. There are 14 amino acids in the CDR3, from cysteine to phenylalanine inclusive. Only the protein sequence is given. Library creation used 5' RACE. Preparation of each TCR library used around 3,500 ng of total RNA. For each sample, cDNA was synthesized in eight separate reactions using SMARTScribe reverse transcriptase. Unique molecular identifiers containing a 6-nucleotide sample barcode were introduced through template switching during cDNA synthesis. TCRalpha and TCRbeta cDNA was amplified by two nested PCRs of 16 and 9 cycles, with bead purification after each PCR. Before amplification, the cDNA was treated with uracil DNA-glycosylase and purified using the QIAquick PCR purification kit. The second PCR added Illumina TruSeq-compatible adapters along with sample-specific barcodes. TapeStation and Qubit were used to check library quality and concentration, and 5 ng of each library went into the pool. Pooled libraries were sequenced on an Illumina HiSeq2500 single-index Rapid Run with 2 x 100 bp reads and custom sequencing primers. Per the authors' processing: PCR and sequencing errors were corrected by UMI-based consensus assembly using MiGEC version 1.2.6. MiXCR version 2.1.1 was used for V(D)J alignment, clonotype assembly and CDR3 extraction. To normalise gene usage, clonotype sharing and MAIT/NKT TCR abundance, the top 1000, 10 000 and 20 000 clonotypes in each sample were analysed. After downsampling to 27 000 UMIs, diversity was calculated as the inverse Simpson index using the vegan R package. Paired Mann-Whitney U tests were applied to discordant twin pairs, and Benjamini-Hochberg correction was used for multiple testing. After TCRdb reprocessed the reads, each CDR3 protein sequence was kept as one row, without DNA. These V and J calls originate from TCRdb's pipeline instead of the authors' own analysis. This sample's records show approximately 400,000 distinct CDR3 sequences. The top ten clones comprise about 2.3% of the sample.

From each donor, an approximately 2.3 ml peripheral blood sample was collected into PAXgene tubes and kept at -80 degrees C. Without any T cell sorting, total RNA was extracted from whole blood using the PAXgene blood miRNA kit on an automated QIAcube. Peripheral blood from monozygotic twin pairs concordant or discordant for inflammatory bowel disease was subjected to deep TCRalpha and TCRbeta repertoire profiling with unique molecular barcoding. Smoking habits were recorded for all twin pairs, and each individual was classified as a current, former or never smoker. The source is a human donor with ulcerative colitis or Crohn's disease, or a healthy co-twin of an affected twin (not recorded which). The sequence is built from TRBV27 and TRBJ2-7; TCRdb calls TRBD1, which cannot be checked without DNA. Sequenced material: blood. The encoded CDR3 is CASSVRDGAYEQYF.